Listed below are T cell receptor beta chains from one sample, sequenced in a study of T cell repertoires in cytomegalovirus infection. These receptors are not linked to any known antigen. TCRdb passed the reads through MiXCR, listing each CDR3 protein once. This table holds approximately 910,000 distinct CDR3 sequences, approximately 31% found once. Sequenced material: cultured CD8+ T cells from PBMCs, taken from culture after CMV antigen stimulation. The receptors come from a human donor in good health (CMV status not recorded). Some clones in this sample may be carry-over from other donors' samples. CDR3s include the opening cysteine and the closing phenylalanine or tryptophan. D genes are given only for firm matches. Clone size, where shown, is once, few, many, or a class for clones that have expanded.

V: TRBV19
size: few
J: TRBJ1-1
D: NA
CDR3: CASSIPVSYTEAFF
DNA: TGTGCCAGTAGTATACCTGTCAGTTACACTGAAGCTTTCTTT

V: TRBV6-1
size: few
J: TRBJ2-7
D: TRBD1
CDR3: CASSPGQNSYEQYF
DNA: TGTGCCAGCTCTCCGGGACAGAACTCCTACGAGCAGTACTTC

V: TRBV4-3
size: NA
J: TRBJ1-1
D: NA
CDR3: CASSQEDSWTEAFF
DNA: TGCGCCAGCAGTCAAGAGGACAGTTGGACTGAAGCTTTCTTT

V: TRBV4-1
size: few
J: TRBJ1-1
D: NA
CDR3: CASSQDPGESTEAFF
DNA: TGCGCCAGCAGCCAAGATCCGGGAGAGAGCACTGAAGCTTTCTTT

V: TRBV28
size: few
J: TRBJ1-2
D: NA
CDR3: CASSSNNDYGYTF
DNA: TGTGCCAGCAGTTCAAACAATGACTATGGCTACACCTTC

V: TRBV7-9
size: NA
J: TRBJ1-2
D: NA
CDR3: CASSWVGYTF
DNA: TGTGCCAGCAGCTGGGTTGGCTACACCTTC

V: TRBV12-3/TRBV12-4
size: NA
J: TRBJ1-2
D: NA
CDR3: CASSGGPDYTF
DNA: TGTGCCAGCAGTGGCGGGCCAGACTACACCTTC

V: TRBV10-3
size: NA
J: TRBJ2-2
D: NA
CDR3: CAIRGNTGELFF
DNA: TGTGCCATCAGGGGGAACACCGGGGAACTGTTTTTT

V: TRBV10-3
size: NA
J: TRBJ2-5
D: TRBD1
CDR3: CAISEIRQGQETQYF
DNA: TGTGCCATCAGTGAGATTCGACAGGGCCAAGAGACCCAGTACTTC

V: TRBV7-6
size: many
J: TRBJ2-1
D: NA
CDR3: CAISVGDNEQFF
DNA: TGTGCCATCTCGGTGGGGGACAATGAGCAGTTCTTC